The TCR beta chain under discussion was sequenced for a study of T cells in Graves' hyperthyroidism and ophthalmopathy. Overall study findings and caveats: Among thyroid clonotypes expanded above 0.001, most also appeared in blood.

Template material for amplifying TCR beta CDR3 regions consisted of RNA transcripts. Carried out on the TCR CDR3, a first-round RT-PCR used the HTBI primer set. TCRdb reprocessed the multiplex PCR reads with MiXCR, giving one entry per CDR3 protein. The sample lists a few hundred thousand distinct CDR3 sequences, around 14% occurring once. There are a few counts of this clonotype. Its antigen remains unknown. CDR3 length: 14 residues. V lost 6 bases and J lost 9; bases outside the gene matches: 9. Germline V CDR1 and CDR2: DFQATT, SNEGSKA (reference sequence). Sequencing was carried out using blood. The chain is built from TRBV20-1 and TRBJ1-6; the match to TRBD1 covers 9 bases. The sequence was obtained from a woman in her twenties or thirties with Graves' hyperthyroidism. The CDR3 loop is CSATPGQGISPLHF. The CDR3 nucleotides are TGCAGTGCGACACCGGGACAGGGAATTTCACCCCTCCACTTT.